This TCR beta chain was identified during a study of identical twins. Findings and caveats of the study: Conclusions leaned on cross-sectional statistical analysis and did not track the same donors over time. Zero-insertion results could be subject to partial confounding by invariant MAIT and iNKT cells.

This clonotype turned up a few times. Antigen: not known. Each CDR3 protein gets one entry after TCRdb re-called the 5' RACE reads with MiXCR. In the table there are fewer than 250,000 distinct CDR3 sequences, roughly a tenth of which are singletons. The specimen was memory (CD45RO+) T cells sorted from blood. The sequence was obtained from a woman between 18 and 29 years old in good health.

CDR3 residues: CASSLARGWNTEAFF. CDR3 in DNA: TGTGCCAGCAGCTTAGCCCGGGGATGGAACACTGAAGCTTTCTTT. The chain employs TRBV7-8 and TRBJ1-1; no reliable D call. Germline V CDR1 and CDR2: SGHVS, FQNEAQ. Trimming took off 0 bases at V and 1 base at J, with 9 bases between the two ends. This CDR3 region has 15 residues.